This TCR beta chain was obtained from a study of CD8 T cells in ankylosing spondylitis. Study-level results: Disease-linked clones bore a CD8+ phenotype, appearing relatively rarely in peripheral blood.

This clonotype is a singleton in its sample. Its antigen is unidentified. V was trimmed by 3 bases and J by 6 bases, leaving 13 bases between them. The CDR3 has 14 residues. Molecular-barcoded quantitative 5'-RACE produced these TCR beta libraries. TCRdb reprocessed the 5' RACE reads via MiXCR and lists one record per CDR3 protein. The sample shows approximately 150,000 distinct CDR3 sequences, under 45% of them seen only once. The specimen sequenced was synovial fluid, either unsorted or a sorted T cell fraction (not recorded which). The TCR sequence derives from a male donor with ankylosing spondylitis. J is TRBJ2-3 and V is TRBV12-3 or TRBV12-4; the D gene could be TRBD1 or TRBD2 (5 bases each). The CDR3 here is CASSFWDPGDTQYF. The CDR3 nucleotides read TGTGCCAGCAGTTTCTGGGACCCGGGGGATACGCAGTATTTT.